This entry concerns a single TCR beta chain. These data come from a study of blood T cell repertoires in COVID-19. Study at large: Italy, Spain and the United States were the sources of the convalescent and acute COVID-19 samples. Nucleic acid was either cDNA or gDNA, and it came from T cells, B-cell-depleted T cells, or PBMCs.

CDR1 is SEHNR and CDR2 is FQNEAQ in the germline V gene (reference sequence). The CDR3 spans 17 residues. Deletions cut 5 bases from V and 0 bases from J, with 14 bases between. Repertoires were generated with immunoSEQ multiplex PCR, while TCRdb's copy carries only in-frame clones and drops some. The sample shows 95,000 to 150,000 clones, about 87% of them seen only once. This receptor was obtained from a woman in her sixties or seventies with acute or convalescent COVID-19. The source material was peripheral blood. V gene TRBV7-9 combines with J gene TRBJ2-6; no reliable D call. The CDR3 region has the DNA TGTGCCAGCAGCCCGAACGGCGGCAGCTCTGGGGCCAACGTCCTGACTTTC. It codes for CASSPNGGSSGANVLTF.